This TCR beta chain was recovered during a study of shared clonotypes between healthy human individuals. Libraries were prepared by immunoSEQ multiplex PCR; TCRdb keeps only in-frame clonotypes and omits some of them. This table has about 2,100,000 clones, about 93% appearing once. CD45RO-negative, CCR7-positively selected cells formed the naive CD8 fraction, excluding terminally differentiated effector memory CD45RA+ cells. Looked up from germline, CDR1 is SQVTM and CDR2 is ANQGSEA. The CDR3 is 11 amino acids. V lost 4 bases to trimming and J lost 3 bases, with 6 bases between them. Sequenced input: naive CD8+ T cells from PBMCs. This chain joins TRBV29-1 and TRBJ1-2; no reliable D call. This clonotype originated in a man between 18 and 35 years old in good health. Some clones in this sample may be carry-over from other donors' samples. CDR3 sequence (DNA): TGCAGCGTTGGTCAGGACTATGGCTACACCTTC. Protein product: CSVGQDYGYTF.